There are a few counts of the clone carrying this T cell receptor beta chain. As yet, its antigen is unknown. The sample belongs to a study of T cell responses to AZD1222 COVID-19 vaccine. The CDR3 has 14 residues. The germline V gene has CDR1 MNHEY and CDR2 SVGAGI. Trimming removed 6 bases at V and 3 bases at J, with 14 bases between. Findings and limits, study-wide: Most donors were white British and more were female, and clonal diversity was possibly underestimated. Close to half of spike-specific TCRs reportedly recognize unmutated variant regions. An increase in Spike-specific TCR breadth and depth was observed after two AZD1222 doses. Across spike, vaccine-associated CD4 TCRs were found, dominant at 160-218 and 743-854.

The protocol was immunoSEQ multiplex PCR, while the TCRdb copy is restricted to in-frame clones and leaves out a portion. The repertoire has about 28,000 clones, 78% of them found once; the top ten carry approximately 6.3%. This clonotype was obtained from an adult in good health. The sample in question was peripheral blood, obtained on day 0 of AZD1222 vaccination. This chain connects TRBV6-5 to TRBJ1-1; a possible D gene is TRBD1 (6 bases). In DNA form, the CDR3 reads TGTGCCAGCAGGAAACAGGGCCTGGACACTGAAGCTTTCTTT. Translated, it gives CASRKQGLDTEAFF.